The 5 T cell receptor beta chains below all came from one sample that was sequenced in a study of blood T cell repertoires in COVID-19. TCRdb's table, derived via immunoSEQ multiplex PCR, lists solely in-frame clones and lacks some. The table has around 160,000 clones, about 86% seen once. The material sequenced was peripheral blood. The source is a woman aged 80 or over with acute or convalescent COVID-19.

This rearrangement joins TRBV2 to TRBJ1-1; D remains unclear. With 7 bases removed from V and 3 bases from J, the gap between germline ends came to 12 bases. The CDR3 has 13 amino acids. CDR1 is SNHLY and CDR2 is FYNNEI in the germline V gene. The CDR3 DNA reads TGTGCCAGCACCGTCAACAGCTACACTGAAGCTTTCTTT. Residues: CASTVNSYTEAFF.

The chain links TRBV2 to TRBJ2-7, with 9 bases that match TRBD1. The CDR3 has 17 amino acids. V shed 5 bases and J 2 bases; nucleotides not matched to a gene: 13. Germline-derived CDR1 and CDR2 are SNHLY and FYNNEI. The CDR3 here is CASSPGTGLGRAYEQYF. The CDR3 region has the DNA TGTGCCAGCAGTCCCGGGACAGGGCTCGGGAGAGCCTACGAGCAGTACTTC. Filled out from reference TRBV2 and TRBJ2-7, the complete variable domain reads EPEVTQTPSHQVTQMGQEVILRCVPISNHLYFYWYRQILGQKVEFLVSFYNNEISEKSEIFDDQFSVERPDGSNFTLKIRSTKLEDSAMYFCASSPGTGLGRAYEQYFGPGTRLTVT.

The chain links TRBV28 to TRBJ1-6; 9 nucleotides agree with TRBD1. This CDR3 comprises 15 residues. The germline CDR1 and CDR2 sequences are MDHEN and SYDVKM. V gave up 4 bases and J gave up 7 bases; unmatched junction bases: 5. CDR3 residues: CASSSGTGSNSPLHF. CDR3 DNA sequence: TGTGCCAGCAGTTCTGGGACAGGGAGCAATTCACCCCTCCACTTT.

The chain has TRBV18 and TRBJ1-3; a weak D match, TRBD1 (6 bases). Trimming removed 6 bases from V and 4 bases from J, with 13 bases in between. There are 14 residues in the CDR3. CDR1 and CDR2 from the germline V gene are KGHSH and LQKENI. The CDR3, as DNA: TGTGCCAGCTCGCTATCGACAGGAGGAAACACCATATATTTT. As protein: CASSLSTGGNTIYF.

The V call is TRBV4-1, the J call TRBJ2-2; D not certain. Germline assignment: CDR1 MGHRA and CDR2 YSYEKL. This CDR3 contains 13 residues. V lost 3 bases and J lost 4, with 6 bases in between. This CDR3 is CASSHLSTGELFF. The CDR3 coding sequence is TGCGCCAGCAGCCATCTCTCCACCGGGGAGCTGTTTTTT.